Here is one T cell receptor beta chain with its context. These data are taken from a study of shared clonotypes between healthy human individuals. Sequenced by immunoSEQ multiplex PCR; TCRdb stores in-frame clones only, minus some. Of a few hundred thousand clones in the sample, roughly 70% were seen once. The V gene lost 0 bases and the J gene lost 3 bases, with 9 bases spanning the gap. The CDR3 has 14 amino acids. Germline V gene lookup returns CDR1 SGHVS and CDR2 FQNEAQ. The sequence was obtained from a man between 25 and 39 years old in good health. The rearrangement links TRBV7-8 to TRBJ2-7, with D unclear. The sample taken for sequencing was memory CD4+ T cells sorted from blood. As for subset: CD45RA-negative fraction. DNA of the CDR3: TGTGCCAGCAGCTTAGCGCAGGCCAACTACGAGCAGTACTTC. This codes for CASSLAQANYEQYF.